A selection of T cell receptor beta chains follows, all from one sample in a study of T cell repertoires in cytomegalovirus infection. TCRdb reprocessed the reads with MiXCR, giving one entry per CDR3 protein. The sample has 200,000 to 300,000 distinct CDR3 sequences, about 5.9% seen once. What was sequenced was PBMCs. These receptors were obtained from a human donor in good health (CMV status not recorded). Some clones in this sample may be carry-over from other donors' samples. Both conserved end residues are part of each CDR3. The D gene is left open where the match is weak. Clone size is given for some rows only: seen once, a few or many times, or a class if the clone is expanded.

>many|TRBV29-1|.|TRBJ2-5
TGCAGCGTTGAAGGGACAGCAAAACAAGAGACCCAGTACTTC
CSVEGTAKQETQYF
>many|TRBV7-8|.|TRBJ1-2
TGTGCCACTATGCCTGAGGTGGGCTATGGCTACACCTTC
CATMPEVGYGYTF
>many|TRBV6-2/TRBV6-3|.|TRBJ2-2
TGTGCCAGCAGGCTACTAGTAACGACCGGGGAGCTGTTTTTT
CASRLLVTTGELFF
>many|TRBV5-1|.|TRBJ1-1
TGCGCCAGCAAAGTTCAGTTGGACATCCCGAACACTGAAGCTTTCTTT
CASKVQLDIPNTEAFF
>many|TRBV11-2|.|TRBJ2-5
TGTGCCAGCAGTGGAGGTCAAGAGACCCAGTACTTC
CASSGGQETQYF
>many|TRBV7-2|.|TRBJ1-1
TGTGCCAGCAGCTTAAGTGCAGGGAACACTGAAGCTTTCTTT
CASSLSAGNTEAFF
>many|TRBV29-1|.|TRBJ2-6
TGCAGCGTAGGAAGCAGGGAGTTCCGCTCTGGGGCCAACGTCCTGACTTTC
CSVGSREFRSGANVLTF
>many|TRBV6-2/TRBV6-3|.|TRBJ2-4
TGTGCCAGCAGTACACCAGTCTTAGCCAAAAACATTCAGTACTTC
CASSTPVLAKNIQYF
>many|TRBV28|TRBD1|TRBJ2-7
TGTGCCAGCAGTTATCTAACCGGGACAGGGGCTGACGAGCAGTACTTC
CASSYLTGTGADEQYF
>.|TRBV7-7|.|TRBJ2-5
TGTGCTAGCAGCACGACACCTCAAGAGACCCAGTACTTC
CASSTTPQETQYF
>many|TRBV5-5|.|TRBJ2-7
TGTGCCAGCAGCTTACCCCCCTGGACCTCCTACGAGCAGTACTTC
CASSLPPWTSYEQYF
>.|TRBV10-2|TRBD1|TRBJ1-1
TGCGCCAGTCGCAGGACAGGGGACCATTGGGACACTGAAGCTTTCTTT
CASRRTGDHWDTEAFF
>medium-sized|TRBV7-6|.|TRBJ2-3
TGTGCCAGCAGCCCCTCCCGGGGGGCCACAGATACGCAGTATTTT
CASSPSRGATDTQYF
>many|TRBV7-9|.|TRBJ1-5
TGTGCCAGCAGCTTAGTGGGCTTGGGAGATCAGCCCCAGCATTTT
CASSLVGLGDQPQHF
>many|TRBV29-1|.|TRBJ2-1
TGCAGCGCTCCGTCAGTTAATGAGCAGTTCTTC
CSAPSVNEQFF
>many|TRBV20-1|.|TRBJ1-1
TGCAGTGCTAGAGCACCCCTGGGGGCCACTGAAGCTTTCTTT
CSARAPLGATEAFF
>few|TRBV29-1|TRBD1|TRBJ2-1
TGCAGCGTGTCCGGGACAGAGTCCTACAATGAGCAGTTCTTC
CSVSGTESYNEQFF
>many|TRBV7-9|.|TRBJ2-7
TGTGCCAGCAGCCCCACAGCGAACTACGAGCAGTACTTC
CASSPTANYEQYF
>many|TRBV6-2/TRBV6-3|.|TRBJ2-3
TGTGCCAGCAGTTACGGCGATACGCAGTATTTT
CASSYGDTQYF
>.|TRBV7-2|TRBD1|TRBJ1-1
TGTGCCAGCAGCGAGACAGGGTCGAACACTGAAGCTTTCTTT
CASSETGSNTEAFF
>many|TRBV6-2/TRBV6-3|.|TRBJ2-6
TGTGCCAGCAGTTACGGCTCTTCGAGCTCTGGGGCCAACGTCCTGACTTTC
CASSYGSSSSGANVLTF
>many|TRBV6-2/TRBV6-3|TRBD2|TRBJ2-3
TGTGCCAGCAGTTACTCCGGGGGGTCTCCTCGGGATACGCAGTATTTT
CASSYSGGSPRDTQYF
>many|TRBV7-2|.|TRBJ2-1
TGTGCCAGCAGCCCCACTCCCCCCCGCTACTACTACAATGAGCAGTTCTTC
CASSPTPPRYYYNEQFF
>many|TRBV12-3/TRBV12-4|TRBD1|TRBJ2-7
TGTGCCAGCAGGTCGGGACAGGGGGCCTACGAGCAGTACTTC
CASRSGQGAYEQYF
>few|TRBV4-3|TRBD1|TRBJ2-7
TGCGCCAGCAGCCAAGATCTGTTAGGGGGCAACGAGCAGTACTTC
CASSQDLLGGNEQYF
>many|TRBV28|.|TRBJ1-2
TGTGCCAGCAGCGATCCCTCCAACTATGGCTACACCTTC
CASSDPSNYGYTF
>many|TRBV29-1|.|TRBJ2-5
TGCAGCGTTGATCCTGGGGTGCGGACCCAGTACTTC
CSVDPGVRTQYF
>.|TRBV20-1|.|TRBJ1-1
TGCAGTGCTAGGGGGCGGTCAGACACTGAAGCTTTCTTT
CSARGRSDTEAFF
>many|TRBV2|TRBD1|TRBJ1-4
TGTGCCAGCAGCGGGACGAGGGGGCCTGAAAAACTGTTTTTT
CASSGTRGPEKLFF
>many|TRBV7-2|.|TRBJ1-1
TGTGCCAGCAGATGGACGGGGAACACTGAAGCTTTCTTT
CASRWTGNTEAFF
>.|TRBV28|.|TRBJ2-7
TGTGCCAGCAATGACAGCGACGAGCAGTACTTC
CASNDSDEQYF
>few|TRBV29-1|.|TRBJ2-7
TGCAGCGTTGTTACTCGATACTCCTACGAGCAGTACTTC
CSVVTRYSYEQYF
>few|TRBV6-2/TRBV6-3|.|TRBJ1-5
TGTGCCAGCAGTTCCGAGGCACCGGGCTATAGCAATCAGCCCCAGCATTTT
CASSSEAPGYSNQPQHF
>.|TRBV18|.|TRBJ1-6
TGTGCCAGCTCCCCGACAAGAACGAACTCCTATAATTCACCCCTCCACTTT
CASSPTRTNSYNSPLHF
>many|TRBV15|TRBD1|TRBJ1-1
TGTGCCACCAGCAGCCGAGGGGCAGGGGGCACTGAAGCTTTCTTT
CATSSRGAGGTEAFF
>few|TRBV5-1|TRBD2|TRBJ2-3
TGCGCCAGCAGCTTTGTCCCCGGGGGGACAGATACGCAGTATTTT
CASSFVPGGTDTQYF
>few|TRBV5-4|.|TRBJ2-3
TGTGCCAGCAGCCACAACACAGATACGCAGTATTTT
CASSHNTDTQYF
>few|TRBV20-1|TRBD2|TRBJ2-5
TGCAGTGCTAGACTAGCGGGGGACCAAGAGACCCAGTACTTC
CSARLAGDQETQYF
>.|TRBV12-3/TRBV12-4|.|TRBJ2-7
TGTGCCAGCAGTTTTACCTCTACTAGTTCCGAGCAGTACTTC
CASSFTSTSSEQYF
>many|TRBV6-2/TRBV6-3|.|TRBJ2-7
TGTGCCAGCAGTTATCGGACAGCGAATTCCTACGAGCAGTACTTC
CASSYRTANSYEQYF
>many|TRBV30|TRBD1|TRBJ1-2
TGTGCCTGGAACACAGGGGTGGTCTATGGCTACACCTTC
CAWNTGVVYGYTF
>.|TRBV4-3|.|TRBJ2-2
TGCGCCAGCAGCCAAGTAGGGTACACCGGGGAGCTGTTTTTT
CASSQVGYTGELFF
>many|TRBV11-2|.|TRBJ2-3
TGTGCCAGCAGCTTATTCCCATTCACAGATACGCAGTATTTT
CASSLFPFTDTQYF
>many|TRBV7-2|.|TRBJ2-5
TGTGCCAGCAGCCCTGCCGGACGGGACCAAGAGACCCAGTACTTC
CASSPAGRDQETQYF
>many|TRBV6-2/TRBV6-3|.|TRBJ2-6
TGTGCCAGCAGTTACCAAGACCGCGCGGGCGGGGCCAACGTCCTGACTTTC
CASSYQDRAGGANVLTF
>many|TRBV6-2/TRBV6-3|.|TRBJ1-1
TGTGCCAGCAAAAGTTACATTGGGTTGAACACTGAAGCTTTCTTT
CASKSYIGLNTEAFF
>many|TRBV5-4|TRBD1|TRBJ2-7
TGTGCCAGCAGCACCTCGGGACAGGGCTACGAGCAGTACTTC
CASSTSGQGYEQYF
>many|TRBV10-3|.|TRBJ1-2
TGTGCCATCAGTGAGGGTCCAGGGAACTATGGCTACACCTTC
CAISEGPGNYGYTF